Below, 31 T cell receptor beta chains from the same sample are listed, as sequenced in a study of OX40 agonist ivuxolimab in advanced cancers. Sequencing used immunoSEQ multiplex PCR; TCRdb keeps in-frame clones, though not all of them. This table holds around 67,000 clones, 75% to 90% found once. Sequences were derived from CD4+ or CD8+ T cells sorted from blood, sampled in a trial of the OX40 agonist ivuxolimab. Receptor source: an adult with an advanced solid tumor such as melanoma, head and neck, liver or kidney cancer.

This chain uses TRBV12-5 with TRBJ1-5, with TRBD1 matching 8 bases. J lost 6 bases, V lost 4 bases, and 17 bases had no gene match. Germline V CDR1 and CDR2: LGHNT, FRNRAP. The length of the CDR3 is 18 residues. The CDR3 reads CASGSTPSGGGSVQPQHF. The DNA for the CDR3 is TGTGCTAGTGGTTCGACCCCTTCAGGGGGCGGTTCAGTTCAGCCCCAGCATTTT.

The chain joins TRBV19 to TRBJ1-2; 11 bases match TRBD1. V shed 5 bases and J 8 bases; nucleotides not matched to a gene: 10. The CDR3 totals 15 residues. The germline V gene has CDR1 LNHDA and CDR2 SQIVND (reference sequence). The CDR3 spells CASSSPDRGLVGYTF. DNA for the CDR3: TGTGCCAGTAGTTCGCCGGACAGGGGGCTTGTCGGCTACACCTTC.

This clone was seen once. V usage is TRBV5-1 and J usage is TRBJ2-7; D is uncertain. Trimming cost V 0 bases and J 3 bases, with 13 bases left between them. The CDR3 runs 15 residues. Germline assignment: CDR1 SGHRS and CDR2 YFSETQ. The CDR3 coding sequence is TGCGCCAGCAGCTTGGGACCGGCTGTTGACTACGAGCAGTACTTC. Translation gives CASSLGPAVDYEQYF.

This chain joins TRBV2 and TRBJ2-3, with 10 nucleotides matching TRBD1. CDR1 is SNHLY, CDR2 FYNNEI, per germline. The CDR3 has 14 residues. V lost 10 bases to trimming and J lost 9 bases; unmatched junction nucleotides: 13. CDR3 nucleotides: TGTGCCACTAACGCGGGACAGGGGCGCCAGACGCAGTATTTT. Translation gives CATNAGQGRQTQYF.

The chain uses TRBV5-8 and TRBJ2-6; D is unclear. The germline gives CDR1 SGHTS, CDR2 YDEGEE. The CDR3 length is 18 residues. Trimming removed 2 bases from V and 0 bases from J, with 15 bases in between. The CDR3 coding sequence is TGTGCCAGCAGCTTAGGGTACAGCACTTTCTCTGGGGCCAACGTCCTGACTTTC. It is translated as CASSLGYSTFSGANVLTF.

The gene calls are TRBV7-6 and TRBJ2-2, with D unclear. Germline loops: CDR1 SGHVS, CDR2 FNYEAQ. V was cut by 3 bases and J by 5 bases, with 16 bases left in between. The length of the CDR3 is 16 residues. CDR3 in DNA: TGTGCCAGCAGCTTTGCACGGCCGGAAAAGACCGGGGAGCTGTTTTTT. Its protein product is CASSFARPEKTGELFF.

The chain links TRBV2 to TRBJ2-2; TRBD1 might be the D (5 bases). Germline V gene sequence: CDR1 SNHLY, CDR2 FYNNEI. CDR3 length: 13 amino acids. Trimming stripped 7 bases from V and 5 bases from J, with 11 bases between. CDR3 sequence reads: CASTLGPTGELFF. As DNA, the CDR3 is TGTGCCAGCACGTTGGGGCCGACCGGGGAGCTGTTTTTT.

This clone was seen only a few times. The rearrangement joins TRBV5-5 to TRBJ2-1; 10 positions agree with TRBD2. V shed 3 bases and J 3 bases; nucleotides not matched to a gene: 6. The germline gives CDR1 SGHKS, CDR2 YYEKEE (reference sequence). This CDR3 is built from 16 residues. This CDR3 reads CASSSTASGGYNEQFF. The DNA for the CDR3 is TGTGCCAGCAGCTCTACGGCTAGCGGGGGCTACAATGAGCAGTTCTTC.

The chain joins TRBV6-5 to TRBJ2-2; D not certain. The CDR3 length is 16 residues. CDR1 and CDR2 from the germline V gene are MNHEY and SVGAGI. Trimming shortened V by 4 bases and J by 7 bases, and 19 bases separated the two germline ends. CDR3 sequence: CASSSTPVLRNGELFF. CDR3 bases: TGTGCCAGCAGTTCCACCCCCGTACTTCGGAACGGGGAGCTGTTTTTT.

The chain carries TRBV29-1 and TRBJ1-2, with 8 bases fitting TRBD1. The germline gives CDR1 SQVTM, CDR2 ANQGSEA. The CDR3 length is 13 residues. V was clipped by 4 bases and J by 4 bases; unmatched bases: 5. The CDR3 region is CSVGTGTGYGYTF. The CDR3 nucleotides read TGCAGCGTTGGGACAGGGACGGGCTATGGCTACACCTTC.

The chain employs TRBV10-3 and TRBJ1-5; 7 bases fit TRBD1. The CDR3 loop spans 14 amino acids. V was pared by 5 bases and J by 4 bases, with 5 bases of the junction left unmatched. Germline CDR1 ENHRY, CDR2 SYGVKD. Written as DNA, the CDR3 is TGTGCCATCAGTTTGGACAGGAAGAATCAGCCCCAGCATTTT. Amino acid sequence: CAISLDRKNQPQHF.

The genes are TRBV6-5 and TRBJ2-5; possible D gene TRBD1, 5 bases. The CDR3 consists of 15 residues. Germline CDR1 and CDR2: MNHEY and SVGAGI. V lost 0 bases, J lost 1 base, and 9 bases lay in between. The CDR3 nucleotides read TGTGCCAGCAGTTACTCGGTTAGGGGCCAAGAGACCCAGTACTTC. It encodes CASSYSVRGQETQYF.

This chain links TRBV7-2 with TRBJ1-2, with TRBD1 matching over 7 bases. CDR3 length: 12 residues. V was clipped by 6 bases and J by 3 bases; unmatched bases: 1. Germline assignment: CDR1 SGHTA and CDR2 FQGNSA. DNA of the CDR3: TGTGCCAGCAGGCAGGGGGACTATGGCTACACCTTC. It codes for CASRQGDYGYTF.

The chain carries TRBV12-5 and TRBJ1-5; no firm D call. V was pared by 0 bases and J by 0 bases, with 12 bases between. This CDR3 has 17 residues. CDR1 LGHNT and CDR2 FRNRAP come from the germline V gene. The CDR3 nucleotides are TGTGCTAGTGGTTTGGTACTACAGAGATATAGCAATCAGCCCCAGCATTTT. It yields the protein CASGLVLQRYSNQPQHF. The variable domain in full, with the rest retrieved from reference TRBV12-5 and TRBJ1-5, is DARVTQTPRHKVTEMGQEVTMRCQPILGHNTVFWYRQTMMQGLELLAYFRNRAPLDDSGMPKDRFSAEMPDATLATLKIQPSEPRDSAVYFCASGLVLQRYSNQPQHFGDGTRLSIL.

CDR3 region: CASRRGTGASEQYF. DNA for the CDR3: TGCGCCAGTAGACGCGGGACAGGGGCCTCCGAGCAGTACTTC. The rearrangement joins TRBV5-1 to TRBJ2-7, with TRBD1 matching 10 bases. The CDR3 has 14 residues. The germline CDR1 and CDR2 sequences are SGHRS and YFSETQ. The V and J ends lost 8 bases and 6 bases, in that order; junction bases with no gene match: 11.

The V call is TRBV19, the J call TRBJ1-2; 8 positions match TRBD1. The CDR3 sequence is 14 residues long. V lost 8 bases and J lost 4; bases outside the gene matches: 9. Germline V lookup: CDR1 LNHDA, CDR2 SQIVND (reference sequence). The CDR3 region has the DNA TGTGCCAGTGGATTACAGGGGGGACCCTATGGCTACACCTTC. This gives the protein CASGLQGGPYGYTF.

A few counts support this clone. The genes are TRBV18 and TRBJ1-2; no definite D call. The CDR3 is made up of 13 amino acids. The germline V gene encodes CDR1 KGHSH and CDR2 LQKENI. V was trimmed by 0 bases and J by 4 bases, leaving 6 bases between them. CDR3 amino acids: CASSPPGLYGYTF. The CDR3 coding sequence is TGTGCCAGCTCACCACCGGGCCTCTATGGCTACACCTTC.

This rearrangement joins TRBV7-2 to TRBJ2-7; the D gene is possibly TRBD1 (8 bases). V lost 3 bases and J 6 bases, leaving 21 bases between the germline ends. Germline V CDR1 and CDR2: SGHTA, FQGNSA. The CDR3 length is 16 residues. Here the CDR3 DNA reads TGTGCCAGCAGCTTGATACCACAGGGGGGGTTAAGCGAGCAGTACTTC. Residues: CASSLIPQGGLSEQYF.

The rearrangement joins TRBV5-1 to TRBJ2-7, with D perhaps matching TRBD1 (6 bases). The CDR3 sequence is 13 residues long. Trimming stripped 0 bases from V and 6 bases from J, with 10 bases between. CDR1 and CDR2 from the germline V gene are SGHRS and YFSETQ. CDR3 nucleotides: TGCGCCAGCAGCTTGGAAACAGGGAGCGAGCAGTACTTC. Amino acids: CASSLETGSEQYF.

The chain's CDR3 is CAWSLRYSPLHF. The CDR3 DNA is TGTGCCTGGAGCCTAAGGTATTCACCCCTCCACTTT. This chain connects TRBV30 to TRBJ1-6, with no clear D. Germline V gene data show CDR1 as GTSNPN and CDR2 as SVGIG (reference sequence). This CDR3 is built from 12 residues. Trimming left V 3 bases short and J 8 bases short, with 8 bases between.

V is TRBV29-1 and J is TRBJ1-1; D unclear. CDR3 length: 12 residues. Germline CDR1 SQVTM, CDR2 ANQGSEA. The V end lost 4 bases, the J end lost 7 bases, and 13 bases lay between the germline ends. The CDR3 protein is CSVGSAHNEAFF. Written as DNA, the CDR3 is TGCAGCGTTGGGTCGGCACATAATGAAGCTTTCTTT.

V is TRBV5-1 and J is TRBJ1-2, with 9 nucleotides matching TRBD1. CDR1 SGHRS and CDR2 YFSETQ come from the germline V gene. There are 14 residues in the CDR3. V shed 0 bases and J 8 bases; nucleotides not matched to a gene: 5. In DNA form, the CDR3 reads TGCGCCAGCAGCTTGGGTGGGGACAGGGCCGGCTACACCTTC. This codes for CASSLGGDRAGYTF. The whole variable domain, filled in from reference TRBV5-1 and TRBJ1-2, reads KAGVTQTPRYLIKTRGQQVTLSCSPISGHRSVSWYQQTPGQGLQFLFEYFSETQRNKGNFPGRFSGRQFSNSRSEMNVSTLELGDSALYLCASSLGGDRAGYTFGSGTRLTVV.

V gene TRBV10-3 combines with J gene TRBJ1-4; D is uncertain. This CDR3 comprises 13 residues. Germline CDR1 and CDR2: ENHRY and SYGVKD. V shed 10 bases and J shed 3 bases, with 12 bases lying between them. The CDR3 here is CATQEGANEKLFF. The CDR3 region has the DNA TGTGCCACCCAAGAGGGTGCTAATGAAAAACTGTTTTTT.

The genes are TRBV4-1 and TRBJ2-1; no clear D gene. The CDR3 is 16 amino acids. Per the germline V gene, CDR1 is MGHRA and CDR2 is YSYEKL. V lost 1 base and J lost 2, with 12 bases in between. CDR3 amino acids: CASSQGLSQAYNEQFF. The CDR3 nucleotides read TGCGCCAGCAGCCAAGGATTGTCGCAGGCCTACAATGAGCAGTTCTTC.

This clone was counted between two and nine times. The genes are TRBV5-1 and TRBJ2-7, with TRBD1 matching over 7 bases. V trimming: 2 bases; J trimming: 6 bases; junction bases outside the gene matches: 17. In germline, CDR1 is SGHRS, CDR2 YFSETQ. The CDR3 contains 17 residues. The CDR3 DNA reads as TGCGCCAGCAGCTTTGGCCCGACAGGGAATCTTGTCCGCGAGCAGTACTTC. As protein: CASSFGPTGNLVREQYF.

This clone was detected once. This rearrangement joins TRBV7-9 to TRBJ2-3, with D uncertain. The germline V gene encodes CDR1 SEHNR and CDR2 FQNEAQ (reference sequence). V was clipped by 3 bases and J by 6 bases, with 4 bases between them. The CDR3 contains 11 residues. CDR3 protein: CASSFRDTQYF. CDR3 bases: TGTGCCAGCAGCTTCAGGGATACGCAGTATTTT.

V gene TRBV11-1 combines with J gene TRBJ1-5; D possibly corresponds to TRBD1 (6 bases). From germline, CDR1 is SGHAT and CDR2 FQDESV (reference sequence). V was trimmed by 3 bases and J by 1 base, leaving 10 bases between them. The CDR3 sequence is 15 residues long. The CDR3 DNA reads TGTGCCAGCAGCTTGCACAGGGAAAGCAATCAGCCCCAGCATTTT. Translation: CASSLHRESNQPQHF.

CDR3 nucleotide sequence: TGCAGCGCCCGGCAGCGGGGGCCGATAGAGACCCAGTACTTC. Protein sequence: CSARQRGPIETQYF. The V call is TRBV29-1, the J call TRBJ2-5; 8 bases map to TRBD2. Germline CDR1 reads SQVTM; CDR2 reads ANQGSEA. This CDR3 is 14 amino acids long. J lost 4 bases, V lost 7 bases, and 11 bases had no gene match.

In this sample, this clone turned up once. The J gene is TRBJ1-4, the V gene TRBV10-3, with D possibly being TRBD1 (5 bases). The V and J ends lost 10 bases and 8 bases respectively, with 17 bases between them. The CDR3 sequence is 13 residues long. CDR1 and CDR2 (germline): ENHRY, SYGVKD. For the CDR3, the DNA is TGTGCCACCCAGAGACAGTGGGACGAAAAACTGTTTTTT. Protein product: CATQRQWDEKLFF.

This rearrangement joins TRBV2 to TRBJ1-5; no reliable D call. V lost 5 bases and J 0 bases, leaving 5 bases between the germline ends. CDR3 length: 13 residues. The germline V gene has CDR1 SNHLY and CDR2 FYNNEI. The CDR3 loop reads CASSKYSNQPQHF. CDR3 nucleotide sequence: TGTGCCAGCAGTAAGTATAGCAATCAGCCCCAGCATTTT.

Concerning this clone itself: Other DNA sequences in the sample encode the same CDR3. J is TRBJ1-1 and V is TRBV29-1; 7 bases are a match to TRBD1. There are 12 residues in the CDR3. Looked up from germline, CDR1 is SQVTM and CDR2 is ANQGSEA. Trimming cost V 5 bases and J 4 bases; bases outside gene matches: 4. The CDR3 region has the DNA TGCAGCGTTAACAGGGGAGGCACTGAAGCTTTCTTT. Its protein is CSVNRGGTEAFF.